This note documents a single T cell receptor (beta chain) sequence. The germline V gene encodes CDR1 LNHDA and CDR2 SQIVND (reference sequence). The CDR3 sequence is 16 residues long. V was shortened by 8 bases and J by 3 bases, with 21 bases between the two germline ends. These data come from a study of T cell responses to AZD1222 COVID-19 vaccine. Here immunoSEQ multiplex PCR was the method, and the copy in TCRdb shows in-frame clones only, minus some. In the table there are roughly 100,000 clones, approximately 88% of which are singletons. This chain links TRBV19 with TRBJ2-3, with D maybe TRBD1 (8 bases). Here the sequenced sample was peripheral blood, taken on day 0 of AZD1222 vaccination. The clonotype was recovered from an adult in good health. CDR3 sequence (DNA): TGTGCCAGTCACCATCCAGGACAGGGAGGGACAGATACGCAGTATTTT. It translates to CASHHPGQGGTDTQYF.